Listed here are 13 T cell receptor beta chains from one sample, sequenced in a study of shared clonotypes between healthy human individuals. The repertoire was sequenced with immunoSEQ multiplex PCR; TCRdb's copy has only in-frame clones and lacks some. Counted here are approximately 2.3 million clones, 85% to 95% occurring once; the ten biggest clones make up under 0.45%. Sequencing was carried out using naive CD4+ T cells from PBMCs. This sample's subset: CD45RA+ positively selected. Source of these receptors: a man in his late teens or twenties in good health. Some clones in this sample may be carry-over from other donors' samples.

The rearrangement links TRBV5-4 to TRBJ2-3; D is possibly TRBD1 (5 bases). Trimming took off 2 bases at V and 4 bases at J, with 17 bases between the two ends. In germline, CDR1 is SGHNT, CDR2 YYREEE (reference sequence). The CDR3 spans 16 residues. This CDR3 is CASSLPRQGAADTQYF. CDR3 DNA: TGTGCCAGCAGCTTACCTCGGCAGGGTGCGGCAGATACGCAGTATTTT.

The chain uses TRBV30 and TRBJ2-2; maybe TRBD2 (5 bases). The CDR3 length is 14 residues. V was pared by 1 base and J by 2 bases, with 8 bases between. Germline V CDR1 and CDR2: GTSNPN, SVGIG (reference sequence). The CDR3 sequence: CAWSADSNTGELFF. CDR3 nucleotide sequence: TGTGCCTGGAGTGCGGACTCCAACACCGGGGAGCTGTTTTTT. The full variable domain, with the rest looked up from reference TRBV30 and TRBJ2-2, is SQTIHQWPATLVQPVGSPLSLECTVEGTSNPNLYWYRQAAGRGLQLLFYSVGIGQISSEVPQNLSASRPQDRQFILSSKKLLLSDSGFYLCAWSADSNTGELFFGEGSRLTVL.

The chain uses TRBV11-2 and TRBJ1-4; 7 bases map to TRBD1. This CDR3 contains 15 residues. From germline, CDR1 is SGHAT and CDR2 FQNNGV. V lost 5 bases and J lost 7; bases outside the gene matches: 10. In DNA, the CDR3 is TGTGCCAGCAGCGCGACGACAGGGAGTGGTGAAAAACTGTTTTTT. It codes for CASSATTGSGEKLFF.

V usage is TRBV18 and J usage is TRBJ2-7; 8 bases fit TRBD1. The CDR3 loop spans 14 amino acids. CDR1 is KGHSH, CDR2 LQKENI, per germline. V dropped 5 bases and J dropped 6; count of bases not matched to a gene: 9. This CDR3 reads CASSSNDRGGEQYF. The CDR3 coding sequence is TGTGCCAGCTCATCAAATGACAGGGGAGGCGAGCAGTACTTC. Full variable domain (outside the CDR3, taken from reference TRBV18 and TRBJ2-7): NAGVMQNPRHLVRRRGQEARLRCSPMKGHSHVYWYRQLPEEGLKFMVYLQKENIIDESGMPKERFSAEFPKEGPSILRIQQVVRGDSAAYFCASSSNDRGGEQYFGPGTRLTVT.

This clone came up once. The chain joins TRBV6-5 to TRBJ2-2, with TRBD1 identical over 9 bases. The V and J ends lost 3 bases and 13 bases, in that order; junction bases with no gene match: 3. This CDR3 is 12 amino acids long. Germline assignment: CDR1 MNHEY and CDR2 SVGAGI. This CDR3 is CASSYRDRALFF. The DNA for the CDR3 is TGTGCCAGCAGTTATAGGGACAGGGCGCTGTTTTTT.

CDR3 loop: CASSPLDTQYF. CDR3 coding DNA: TGTGCCAGCAGCCCCCTAGATACGCAGTATTTT. This chain links TRBV7-9 with TRBJ2-3; D is uncertain. The V gene's germline CDR1 is SEHNR and CDR2 FQNEAQ (reference sequence). V lost 5 bases to trimming and J lost 5 bases, with 5 bases between them. CDR3 length: 11 residues. Supplemented by reference TRBV7-9 and TRBJ2-3, the full variable domain reads DTGVSQNPRHKITKRGQNVTFRCDPISEHNRLYWYRQTLGQGPEFLTYFQNEAQLEKSRLLSDRFSAERPKGSFSTLEIQRTEQGDSAMYLCASSPLDTQYFGPGTRLTVL.

This rearrangement joins TRBV11-2 to TRBJ1-2, with D possibly being TRBD1 (5 bases). The germline CDR1 and CDR2 sequences are SGHAT and FQNNGV. This CDR3 has 15 residues. V lost 1 base to trimming and J lost 5 bases, with 14 bases between them. The DNA of the CDR3 is TGTGCCAGCAGCTTAGGTTTCGGGGGGAGGTATGGCTACACCTTC. Protein: CASSLGFGGRYGYTF.

The chain recombines TRBV10-3 with TRBJ1-4; D is undetermined. The germline V gene has CDR1 ENHRY and CDR2 SYGVKD. The V and J ends lost 4 bases and 6 bases respectively, with 6 bases between them. There are 12 residues in the CDR3. Here the CDR3 DNA reads TGTGCCATCAGTGCCCAGGATGAAAAACTGTTTTTT. Encoded protein: CAISAQDEKLFF.

This rearrangement joins TRBV6-6 to TRBJ2-5; possible D gene TRBD1, 6 bases. The CDR3 runs 16 residues. V was trimmed by 3 bases and J by 4 bases, leaving 18 bases between them. Germline CDR1 is MNHNY and CDR2 is SVGAGI (reference sequence). The CDR3: CASSYSTGMVGETQYF. CDR3 bases: TGTGCCAGCAGTTATAGCACAGGGATGGTCGGAGAGACCCAGTACTTC.

The chain recombines TRBV10-2 with TRBJ2-5; possible D gene TRBD1, 5 bases. Deletions cut 6 bases from V and 5 bases from J, with 16 bases between. CDR1 and CDR2 (germline): WSHSY, SAAADI. This CDR3 region has 14 residues. The CDR3 sequence: CASRDTSLGETQYF. CDR3 DNA sequence: TGCGCCAGCAGGGACACCTCCTTGGGGGAGACCCAGTACTTC.

The V call is TRBV29-1, the J call TRBJ2-5; tentatively, D is TRBD1 (6 bases). The CDR3 consists of 12 residues. V shed 7 bases and J shed 5 bases, with 14 bases lying between them. Germline-derived CDR1 and CDR2 are SQVTM and ANQGSEA. The CDR3: CSGWTVRETQYF. For the CDR3, the DNA is TGCAGCGGCTGGACAGTACGGGAGACCCAGTACTTC. Complete variable domain (other parts from reference TRBV29-1 and TRBJ2-5): SAVISQKPSRDICQRGTSLTIQCQVDSQVTMMFWYRQQPGQSLTLIATANQGSEATYESGFVIDKFPISRPNLTFSTLTVSNMSPEDSSIYLCSGWTVRETQYFGPGTRLLVL.

The V call is TRBV29-1, the J call TRBJ2-5; D is undetermined. Germline CDR1 SQVTM, CDR2 ANQGSEA. V was cut by 6 bases and J by 3 bases, with 11 bases left in between. This CDR3 comprises 12 residues. The CDR3 reads CSVVRTEETQYF. In DNA form, the CDR3 reads TGCAGCGTGGTTAGGACGGAAGAGACCCAGTACTTC. Looking up the rest from reference TRBV29-1 and TRBJ2-5 gives the full variable domain: SAVISQKPSRDICQRGTSLTIQCQVDSQVTMMFWYRQQPGQSLTLIATANQGSEATYESGFVIDKFPISRPNLTFSTLTVSNMSPEDSSIYLCSVVRTEETQYFGPGTRLLVL.

Points on this clone: The sample has other DNA sequences that encode this CDR3 too. This sequence joins TRBV6-6 and TRBJ1-5; D remains ambiguous. Germline V lookup: CDR1 MNHNY, CDR2 SVGAGI (reference sequence). Trimming shortened V by 3 bases and J by 0 bases, and 9 bases separated the two germline ends. The CDR3 spans 15 residues. The CDR3 loop reads CASSYGGYSNQPQHF. Here the CDR3 DNA reads TGTGCCAGCAGTTATGGAGGATATAGCAATCAGCCCCAGCATTTT.